This passage covers 5 T cell receptor beta chains from one sample sequenced in a study of cytomegalovirus exposure and HLA in healthy donors. Primers for the PCR totalled 60 Vbeta and 13 Jbeta. The table came from immunoSEQ multiplex PCR; TCRdb's copy has only in-frame clones and leaves some out. Altogether 110,000 to 150,000 clones are present, 73% being singletons, with the ten largest covering over 1%. Sequenced sample: PBMCs. These receptors were taken from a middle-aged woman in good health and CMV-seronegative.

V and J are TRBV19 and TRBJ2-1; 11 bases align to TRBD1. The germline V gene encodes CDR1 LNHDA and CDR2 SQIVND (reference sequence). This CDR3 spans 15 amino acids. V gave up 4 bases and J gave up 9 bases; unmatched junction bases: 8. The CDR3 protein is CASSTGQGALVEQFF. The CDR3 nucleotides read TGTGCCAGTAGTACCGGACAGGGGGCCTTGGTTGAGCAGTTCTTC.

The V call is TRBV5-1, the J call TRBJ1-1; 9 bases match TRBD1. V was pared by 2 bases and J by 0 bases, with 5 bases of the junction left unmatched. This CDR3 contains 16 residues. Germline V gene lookup returns CDR1 SGHRS and CDR2 YFSETQ. The CDR3 spells CASSFTGQGLNTEAFF. The CDR3 nucleotides are TGCGCCAGCAGCTTTACGGGACAGGGCTTGAACACTGAAGCTTTCTTT.

This clone appeared once. This chain links TRBV7-8 with TRBJ2-7; 10 bases agree with TRBD2. Germline V gene sequence: CDR1 SGHVS, CDR2 FQNEAQ. The CDR3 length is 14 residues. V trimming: 4 bases; J trimming: 4 bases; junction bases outside the gene matches: 4. CDR3 protein: CASSSIAGGYEQYF. CDR3 sequence (DNA): TGTGCCAGCAGCTCAATAGCGGGGGGATACGAGCAGTACTTC.

The V call is TRBV4-3, the J call TRBJ2-1; D is unresolved. The CDR3 spans 17 residues. Germline values: CDR1 LGHNA, CDR2 YSLEER. Between the trimmed V and J ends, which lost 0 bases and 7 bases, there was a span of 19 bases. CDR3 sequence: CASSQDPDGHIGNEQFF. CDR3 sequence (DNA): TGCGCCAGCAGCCAAGATCCCGACGGCCACATCGGGAATGAGCAGTTCTTC.

Concerning this clone: Additional DNA sequences in this sample encode the identical CDR3. The chain employs TRBV5-1 and TRBJ1-1; D uncertain. V lost 1 base and J 5 bases, leaving 9 bases between the germline ends. The CDR3 spans 13 residues. Germline CDR1 is SGHRS and CDR2 is YFSETQ. The CDR3 spells CASSLSSGTEAFF. The CDR3 DNA reads TGCGCCAGCAGCTTGTCTTCGGGGACTGAAGCTTTCTTT.